One and the same sample provided the 17 T cell receptor beta chains below, sequenced in a study of technical replicates of blood from a handful of donors. Data came from immunoSEQ multiplex PCR; TCRdb stores just in-frame clones and leaves some out. The sample has more than 70,000 clones, about nine tenths seen once; the top ten hold approximately 0.28%. The sequencing input was T cells isolated from PBMCs. All receptors derive from a human donor in good health.

The gene calls are TRBV19 and TRBJ2-7; 8 positions match TRBD1. Germline V gene data show CDR1 as LNHDA and CDR2 as SQIVND (reference sequence). The CDR3 runs 16 residues. With 5 bases clipped from V and 6 bases from J, the junction kept 15 bases outside the gene matches. The CDR3 nucleotides read TGTGCCAGTAGTTCTCAGGGGGCAGGGACTCCCACCGAGCAGTACTTC. Translated: CASSSQGAGTPTEQYF.

The V gene is TRBV28, the J gene TRBJ2-7; TRBD2 agrees at 8 bases. Germline loops: CDR1 MDHEN, CDR2 SYDVKM. The CDR3 contains 14 residues. Trimming removed 2 bases from V and 6 bases from J; junction bases left unmatched: 6. CDR3 sequence (DNA): TGTGCCAGCAGTTTAGAGGGACTAGTTCCCGAGCAGTACTTC. Encoded protein: CASSLEGLVPEQYF.

The gene calls are TRBV30 and TRBJ2-7, with a weak D call TRBD2 (5 bases). Trimming removed 0 bases from V and 5 bases from J, with 14 bases in between. The germline V gene encodes CDR1 GTSNPN and CDR2 SVGIG (reference sequence). The CDR3 runs to 14 residues. The CDR3 sequence is CAWSVRPFGDEQYF. CDR3 coding DNA: TGTGCCTGGAGTGTACGCCCCTTCGGGGACGAGCAGTACTTC.

V is TRBV29-1 and J is TRBJ2-1, with D tentatively TRBD1 (5 bases). The V and J ends lost 6 bases and 3 bases respectively, with 18 bases between them. The CDR3 has 15 amino acids. Germline values: CDR1 SQVTM, CDR2 ANQGSEA. The CDR3 DNA follows: TGCAGCGTGATCGGGCGGACACAGAACTACAATGAGCAGTTCTTC. It specifies CSVIGRTQNYNEQFF.

The chain combines TRBV4-2 with TRBJ2-2; TRBD2 matches 13 bases. J lost 4 bases, V lost 2 bases, and 4 bases had no gene match. CDR1 is LGHNA and CDR2 is YNFKEQ in the germline V gene. There are 17 residues in the CDR3. The CDR3 region has the DNA TGTGCCAGCAGCCAAAGTACTAGCGGGGGGGCCACCGGGGAGCTGTTTTTT. Protein product: CASSQSTSGGATGELFF.

This clone was recorded once. The J gene is TRBJ2-2, the V gene TRBV6-1; D perhaps matches TRBD1 (5 bases). CDR3 length: 14 amino acids. Germline V gene lookup returns CDR1 MNHNS and CDR2 SASEGT. Trimming stripped 9 bases from V and 0 bases from J, with 11 bases between. CDR3 sequence (DNA): TGTGCCAGTAGGACACTACCGAACACCGGGGAGCTGTTTTTT. The encoded protein is CASRTLPNTGELFF.

The chain links TRBV4-1 to TRBJ2-1; TRBD2 is a possible D gene (7 bases). Trimming took 2 bases from V and 4 from J, leaving 24 bases between them. CDR3 size: 19 residues. Germline CDR1 and CDR2: MGHRA and YSYEKL. CDR3 amino acids: CASSQSADYGAGAYNEQFF. DNA of the CDR3: TGCGCCAGCAGCCAATCTGCAGACTATGGGGCGGGGGCTTACAATGAGCAGTTCTTC.

The chain couples TRBV29-1 to TRBJ2-1; 9 bases match TRBD2. The ends lost 3 bases at V and 0 bases at J; junction bases unmatched: 3. The germline V gene has CDR1 SQVTM and CDR2 ANQGSEA. The CDR3 runs 15 residues. The CDR3 here is CSVEKAGGSYNEQFF. In DNA, the CDR3 is TGCAGCGTTGAGAAAGCGGGGGGCTCCTACAATGAGCAGTTCTTC.

The chain employs TRBV27 and TRBJ2-7; 9 bases fit TRBD2. The CDR3 is 14 amino acids. The germline V gene encodes CDR1 MNHEY and CDR2 SMNVEV (reference sequence). V lost 10 bases, J lost 6 bases, and 13 bases stayed unmatched. The CDR3, as DNA: TGTGCCACCTACACTGGCGGGAGGGCCGGCGAGCAGTACTTC. Translating gives CATYTGGRAGEQYF.

The rearrangement uses TRBV9 and TRBJ1-1, with a weak D call TRBD1 (5 bases). Germline loops: CDR1 SGDLS, CDR2 YYNGEE. The V end was cut by 4 bases, the J end by 0 bases, with 13 bases between. This CDR3 comprises 15 residues. Here the CDR3 reads CASSPGLYMNTEAFF. The CDR3 nucleotides are TGTGCCAGCAGCCCGGGACTCTACATGAACACTGAAGCTTTCTTT.

V is TRBV6-5 and J is TRBJ1-1, with D maybe TRBD1 (5 bases). V was clipped by 6 bases and J by 0 bases, with 11 bases between them. CDR1 and CDR2 from the germline V gene are MNHEY and SVGAGI. The CDR3 spans 14 residues. The CDR3 DNA follows: TGTGCCAGCAGCCCCGGGACTGTGAACACTGAAGCTTTCTTT. It yields the protein CASSPGTVNTEAFF.

The rearrangement joins TRBV9 to TRBJ2-1, with D hard to call. Looked up from germline, CDR1 is SGDLS and CDR2 is YYNGEE. Trimming removed 3 bases from V and 8 bases from J, with 12 bases in between. The CDR3 is 13 residues long. CDR3 loop: CASSGSLRDEQFF. The CDR3 region has the DNA TGTGCCAGCAGCGGGAGCTTGAGAGATGAGCAGTTCTTC.

A few counts support this clone. V usage is TRBV15 and J usage is TRBJ2-7; TRBD2 is a possible D gene (6 bases). Trimming left V 3 bases short and J 9 bases short, with 12 bases between. The CDR3 runs 12 residues. Germline CDR1 is LNHNV and CDR2 is YYDKDF (reference sequence). CDR3 protein: CATSSVASAQYF. For the CDR3, the DNA is TGTGCCACCAGCAGTGTCGCTAGCGCGCAGTACTTC.

The chain joins TRBV4-1 to TRBJ2-7; TRBD2 agrees at 9 bases. This CDR3 has 14 amino acids. Germline V CDR1 and CDR2: MGHRA, YSYEKL. With 8 bases clipped from V and 0 bases from J, the junction kept 5 bases outside the gene matches. The CDR3 sequence is CASGRTSDSYEQYF. CDR3 bases: TGCGCCAGCGGGAGGACTAGCGACTCCTACGAGCAGTACTTC.

In this sample, this clone turned up once. The rearrangement links TRBV7-9 to TRBJ1-1; D gene ambiguous. Germline lookup yields CDR1 SEHNR and CDR2 FQNEAQ (reference sequence). The CDR3 extends over 12 amino acids. Trimming took 3 bases from V and 1 from J, leaving 3 bases between them. The CDR3 protein is CASSFRNTEAFF. DNA of the CDR3: TGTGCCAGCAGCTTTCGGAACACTGAAGCTTTCTTT.

This chain joins TRBV5-1 and TRBJ2-3, with 7 nucleotides matching TRBD1. There are 15 residues in the CDR3. J gave up 4 bases and V 2 bases, and 7 bases lay outside the gene matches. CDR1 and CDR2 (germline): SGHRS, YFSETQ. The CDR3 DNA follows: TGCGCCAGCAGCTTCACAGGGGAAGGCGCAGATACGCAGTATTTT. Its translation: CASSFTGEGADTQYF.

This clone was seen more than once but under ten times. The chain has TRBV5-6 and TRBJ1-5; TRBD1 agrees at 8 bases. CDR1 is SGHDT, CDR2 YYEEEE, per germline. The CDR3 is made up of 14 amino acids. Germline trimming cut 4 bases from V and 5 bases from J; bases unmatched to any gene: 5. The CDR3 DNA is TGTGCCAGCAGCCCATCGACAGGGGATCAGCCCCAGCATTTT. Translated: CASSPSTGDQPQHF. The whole variable domain, filled in from reference TRBV5-6 and TRBJ1-5, reads DAGVTQSPTHLIKTRGQQVTLRCSPKSGHDTVSWYQQALGQGPQFIFQYYEEEERQRGNFPDRFSGHQFPNYSSELNVNALLLGDSALYLCASSPSTGDQPQHFGDGTRLSIL.